This paragraph reports one T cell receptor beta chain. Its antigen remains unidentified. This sample was included in a study of T cells after posttransplantation cyclophosphamide. General study points: Tissue-infiltrating T cells from skin or gut overlapped little with blood T cells. Later post-transplant blood repertoires were often dominated by donor CD8+ memory clones.

Losses at the gene ends were 4 bases for V and 8 bases for J; bases not matched to a gene: 7. Germline assignment: CDR1 SGDLS and CDR2 YYNGEE. This CDR3 spans 15 amino acids. The protocol was immunoSEQ multiplex PCR, while the TCRdb copy is restricted to in-frame clones and leaves out a portion. Of several thousand clones in the sample, around 92% were seen once. The chain recombines TRBV9 with TRBJ1-4; 11 bases map to TRBD1. The receptor's source is a woman aged 50 to 60 in good health and a related stem cell transplant donor. Sequenced sample: CD4+ T cells sorted from blood. CDR3 loop: CASSLGTGGEEKLFF. Written as DNA, the CDR3 is TGTGCCAGCAGCCTTGGGACAGGGGGAGAAGAAAAACTGTTTTTT.